This entry is about one TCR beta chain. This clonotype has ten or more counts. The antigen this receptor binds is unknown. Base qualities are missing; no much larger clone stands one base away. The library was built by means of 5' RACE. The sequencer listed for this sample is Illumina HiSeq 2500. The second PCR ran for about 6 to 12 cycles and used a J-beta primer mix along with a sample-barcoded 5' primer. A unique molecular identifier was introduced onto each TCR beta cDNA molecule by a template-switch 5' adaptor carrying 12 random nucleotides. At least 2.5 million CDR3-containing paired-end reads were obtained from each sample. All of the RNA was converted into first-strand cDNA using the Mint cDNA synthesis kit, with a TRBC-specific oligonucleotide serving as the primer. Following uracil-DNA glycosylase treatment, a first 18-cycle PCR with universal primers M1SS and BC2_uni_R was performed on all cDNA. The authors' analysis ran thus. Each sample was normalized by randomly selecting 1 million high-quality reads, each carrying a distinct molecular identifier. Instead of being binned into consensus sequences, reads with shared molecular identifiers were discarded. MiTCR, run with a Q25 quality threshold and the strictest error-elimination algorithm, handled CDR3 identification, clonotype clustering and error correction. A nonparametric unseen species model with Euler transformation was used to estimate lower-bound total TCR beta diversity. TCRdb reprocessed the public reads (quality trimming at Q25 with fastp, clone calling with MiXCR) and kept in-frame beta chains. Every entry covers one CDR3 protein and lists the most common genes and DNA from its rows. The V and J calls were not made by the authors but by TCRdb's processing. The sample table shows about 280,000 distinct CDR3 sequences, and 25% to 30% are seen once. The ten top clones hold roughly 28% of the sample.

The 40 or so donors, aged about 6 to 90 years, were systemically healthy Caucasian individuals from Russia. Each donor gave 8 to 10 milliliters of peripheral blood, collected into EDTA-treated Vacutainer tubes. Ficoll-Paque density-gradient centrifugation was used to isolate PBMCs, with at least 7 million per sample. Trizol reagent was used to extract total RNA from the PBMCs, yielding at least 6 micrograms per sample. For every donor, flow cytometry on a PBMC aliquot measured the percentage of naive CD45RAhigh/CD27high T cells. This sample was taken from a study of blood T cells in healthy people across ages (dated by TCRdb to about 2015). Regarding the research as a whole: In model experiments, template switching captured about one uniquely barcoded TCR beta cDNA molecule for every two T cells. Two additional independent replicas of 1 million unique cDNA reads from the same blood draw were analyzed for two donors (one aged 18 to 30 and one aged 80 or older). To avoid experimental bias, donors of different ages were randomly spread across the sequencing lanes. To track age-related changes in TCR beta repertoire diversity, the study relied on deep sequencing normalized with unique cDNA molecular identifiers. Donors were grouped into four age groups: young (average roughly 17 years), middle-aged (around 39), aged (approximately 67) and long-lived (approximately 78).

General study outcomes and caveats: The long-lived group showed more naive CD4+ T cells, fewer expanded clones and increased TCR diversity than the aged group, suggesting age selection. Because the CMV infection status of the donors was unknown, age-related changes in expanded clonotypes may potentially have been confounded. As age increased, observed TCR beta diversity per million T cells dropped in a roughly linear way, and a significant reduction was already evident by age 40. Conclusive comparison of naive and antigen-experienced compartments was prevented by the profiling of bulk unsorted PBMCs. Estimates of total diversity from one million sequenced T cells were regarded as lower bounds and underestimates. The percentage of naive T cells measured by flow cytometry correlated strongly with observed TCR beta diversity.

Reading the germline V gene gives CDR1 MNHNS and CDR2 SASEGT. The CDR3 holds 12 amino acids from the cysteine to the phenylalanine. Only the CDR3 DNA is retained, 36 bases long and in frame from the first base. V and J lose 8 bases and 8 bases, and a span of 15 bases separates them. This chain is built from TRBV6-1 and TRBJ1-2; matching of 5 bases hints at TRBD1 as the D gene. Sequences were obtained from blood. This sequence was found in a woman in her 70s in good health. The DNA reads as follows: TGTGCCAGCGTCGGGGCAGGGAGCGGCTACACCTTC. This yields the protein CASVGAGSGYTF.